This entry concerns a single T cell receptor beta chain. The sample comes from a study of shared clonotypes between healthy human individuals. Method: immunoSEQ multiplex PCR; TCRdb's copy keeps in-frame clones and lacks some. The sample includes some 2.1 million clones, about 95% of them seen just once. Naive CD8 populations comprised CD45RO-negative cells positively selected for CCR7, excluding terminally differentiated effector memory CD45RA+ cells. This receptor was obtained from a man between 18 and 35 years old in good health. The sample comprised naive CD8+ T cells sorted from blood.

The DNA of the CDR3 is TGTGCCAGCAGCTTAGGCGGGGGGCCCACGGACAATGAGCAGTTCTTC. Translation: CASSLGGGPTDNEQFF. The rearrangement links TRBV7-9 to TRBJ2-1; the match to TRBD2 covers 8 bases. The CDR3 is 16 residues long. The J segment lost 5 bases and the V segment lost 1 base, leaving 7 bases of the junction unmatched. Germline CDR1 reads SEHNR; CDR2 reads FQNEAQ (reference sequence).